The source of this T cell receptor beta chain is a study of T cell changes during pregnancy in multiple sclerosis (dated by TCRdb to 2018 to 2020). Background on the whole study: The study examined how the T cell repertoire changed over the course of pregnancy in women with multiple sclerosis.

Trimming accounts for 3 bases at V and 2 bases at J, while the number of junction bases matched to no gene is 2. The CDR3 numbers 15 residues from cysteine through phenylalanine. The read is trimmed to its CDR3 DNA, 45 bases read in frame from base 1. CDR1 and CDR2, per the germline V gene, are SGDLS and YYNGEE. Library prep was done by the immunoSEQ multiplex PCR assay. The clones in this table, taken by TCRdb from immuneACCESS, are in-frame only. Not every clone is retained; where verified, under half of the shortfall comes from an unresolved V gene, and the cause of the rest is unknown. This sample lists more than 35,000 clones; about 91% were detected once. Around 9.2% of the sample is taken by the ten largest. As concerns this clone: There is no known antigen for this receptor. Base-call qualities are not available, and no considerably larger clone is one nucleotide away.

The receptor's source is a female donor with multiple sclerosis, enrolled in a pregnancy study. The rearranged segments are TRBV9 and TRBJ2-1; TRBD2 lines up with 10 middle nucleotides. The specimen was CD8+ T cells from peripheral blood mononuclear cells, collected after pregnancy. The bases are TGTGCCAGCAGCGCTAGCGGGAGTACCTACAATGAGCAGTTCTTC. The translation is CASSASGSTYNEQFF.